Detailed here is one T cell receptor (beta chain). The sample originates from a study of blood T cell repertoires in COVID-19. Whole-study context: Samples came from the United States, Italy and Spain, spanning acute and convalescent COVID-19. PBMCs, B-cell-depleted T cells, or T cells provided the cDNA or gDNA that made up the material.

Assay: immunoSEQ multiplex PCR; the TCRdb copy retains only in-frame clones and omits some. The data hold under 300,000 clones, with almost 90% observed a single time. V gave up 4 bases and J gave up 9 bases; unmatched junction bases: 4. Germline lookup yields CDR1 SGHNT and CDR2 YYREEE (reference sequence). The CDR3 has 12 amino acids. This TCR was recovered from a woman in her sixties or seventies with COVID-19, enrolled during active disease. The rearrangement uses TRBV5-4 and TRBJ1-1; TRBD1 aligns across 9 bases. The sample was peripheral blood. The CDR3 region is CASSPGQGQAFF. The CDR3 DNA is TGTGCCAGCAGCCCGGGACAGGGTCAAGCTTTCTTT.